The 24 T cell receptor beta chains presented below share a single source sample, sequenced in a study of cytomegalovirus exposure and HLA in healthy donors. The PCR used 60 Vbeta and 13 Jbeta primers. Produced via immunoSEQ multiplex PCR; TCRdb's table is partial and in-frame only. In the table there are 150,000 to 200,000 clones, roughly 90% of which are singletons. The sequenced sample consisted of PBMCs. The receptors originated from a boy aged 2 to 10 in good health and CMV-seronegative.

The chain joins TRBV6-1 to TRBJ1-3, with 10 positions matching TRBD1. V dropped 6 bases and J dropped 8; count of bases not matched to a gene: 7. CDR1 is MNHNS and CDR2 is SASEGT in the germline V gene. The CDR3 consists of 14 residues. CDR3 sequence reads: CASSVTGGWDTIYF. CDR3 DNA: TGTGCCAGCAGCGTGACAGGGGGCTGGGACACCATATATTTT.

The rearrangement joins TRBV28 to TRBJ1-1, with no clear D. Trimming shortened V by 10 bases and J by 1 base, and 13 bases separated the two germline ends. CDR3 length: 13 residues. CDR1 is MDHEN, CDR2 SYDVKM, per germline. The CDR3 bases are TGTGCCACCCTATTAATAACGAACACTGAAGCTTTCTTT. It yields the protein CATLLITNTEAFF.

The chain employs TRBV27 and TRBJ1-3; tentative D call: TRBD1 (5 bases). With 3 bases removed from V and 2 bases from J, the gap between germline ends came to 11 bases. The CDR3 loop spans 15 amino acids. Germline V CDR1 and CDR2: MNHEY, SMNVEV (reference sequence). In DNA form, the CDR3 reads TGTGCCAGCAGTTTTACTGGGGCGACTGGAAACACCATATATTTT. Translated, it gives CASSFTGATGNTIYF.

V gene TRBV19 combines with J gene TRBJ2-3; D perhaps matches TRBD2 (5 bases). The CDR3 covers 17 residues. Germline V gene lookup returns CDR1 LNHDA and CDR2 SQIVND (reference sequence). Trimming left V 5 bases short and J 1 base short, with 19 bases between. CDR3 in amino acids: CASSPIFEGWGTDTQYF. CDR3 DNA: TGTGCCAGTAGTCCCATCTTCGAGGGCTGGGGCACAGATACGCAGTATTTT.

V gene TRBV28 combines with J gene TRBJ2-7; 7 nucleotides agree with TRBD1. Trimming took 5 bases from V and 2 from J; bases not matched to a gene: 6. Per germline, CDR1 MDHEN and CDR2 SYDVKM. CDR3 length: 14 amino acids. DNA of the CDR3: TGTGCCAGCAGTCCCCAGGGGGTAACCTACGAGCAGTACTTC. This sequence encodes CASSPQGVTYEQYF.

V and J are TRBV6-6 and TRBJ2-7; TRBD2 aligns across 7 bases. J gave up 12 bases and V 0 bases, and 11 bases lay outside the gene matches. In germline, CDR1 is MNHNY, CDR2 SVGAGI (reference sequence). The CDR3 runs to 14 residues. CDR3 bases: TGTGCCAGCAGTTACTCGATGACATTTAGCGGGCGGTACTTC. Translation gives CASSYSMTFSGRYF.

The gene calls are TRBV2 and TRBJ2-7; 7 nucleotides agree with TRBD1. Germline assignment: CDR1 SNHLY and CDR2 FYNNEI. The junction had 7 bases not matched to a gene; V was cut back by 9 bases and J by 2 bases. This CDR3 is built from 13 residues. In nucleotides, the CDR3 is TGTGCCAGGAAGGACAGGAAGGCCTACGAGCAGTACTTC. Protein product: CARKDRKAYEQYF.

The CDR3 sequence: CASRTQDGIYNSPLHF. The CDR3 DNA follows: TGTGCCAGCAGGACTCAGGACGGGATTTATAATTCACCCCTCCACTTT. The chain uses TRBV7-2 and TRBJ1-6; the D is unclear. The CDR3 contains 16 residues. With 6 bases removed from V and 4 bases from J, the gap between germline ends came to 16 bases. Germline values: CDR1 SGHTA, CDR2 FQGNSA.

This clone was detected only a few times. The V call is TRBV19, the J call TRBJ2-1; 10 nucleotides match TRBD1. The CDR3 length is 14 residues. V lost 9 bases to trimming and J lost 7 bases; unmatched junction nucleotides: 9. Germline CDR1 is LNHDA and CDR2 is SQIVND (reference sequence). CDR3 nucleotide sequence: TGTGCCAGCAGGCGGGGACAGGGGACTAATGAGCAGTTCTTC. This sequence encodes CASRRGQGTNEQFF. Using reference TRBV19 and TRBJ2-1 for the parts outside the CDR3, the full variable domain is DGGITQSPKYLFRKEGQNVTLSCEQNLNHDAMYWYRQDPGQGLRLIYYSQIVNDFQKGDIAEGYSVSREKKESFPLTVTSAQKNPTAFYLCASRRGQGTNEQFFGPGTRLTVL.

The chain recombines TRBV19 with TRBJ1-5; TRBD1 matches at 8 bases. The CDR3 covers 16 residues. From germline, CDR1 is LNHDA and CDR2 SQIVND (reference sequence). J lost 4 bases, V lost 4 bases, and 9 bases had no gene match. The DNA for the CDR3 is TGTGCCAGTAGTACTGTCGGACAGGGTACAAATCAGCCCCAGCATTTT. The encoded protein is CASSTVGQGTNQPQHF.

This rearrangement joins TRBV5-4 to TRBJ1-3, with D maybe TRBD1 (6 bases). Trimming took 4 bases from V and 0 from J, leaving 11 bases between them. CDR1 is SGHNT and CDR2 is YYREEE in the germline V gene (reference sequence). The CDR3 extends over 15 amino acids. The CDR3 reads CASSQDSLSGNTIYF. CDR3 coding DNA: TGTGCCAGCAGCCAGGACAGCCTCTCTGGAAACACCATATATTTT.

The CDR3: CSVGGRNEKLFF. The CDR3 nucleotides read TGCAGCGTTGGGGGCCGGAATGAAAAACTGTTTTTT. The gene calls are TRBV29-1 and TRBJ1-4; D perhaps matches TRBD1 (5 bases). CDR1 and CDR2 from the germline V gene are SQVTM and ANQGSEA. Trimming removed 4 bases from V and 5 bases from J, with 8 bases in between. This CDR3 has 12 amino acids.

The chain employs TRBV28 and TRBJ1-1, with a weak D call TRBD1 (5 bases). V lost 2 bases, J lost 2 bases, and 9 bases lay in between. There are 14 residues in the CDR3. CDR1 is MDHEN and CDR2 is SYDVKM in the germline V gene. The CDR3 DNA sequence: TGTGCCAGCAGTTTACAGGGATTCAACACTGAAGCTTTCTTT. Translating gives CASSLQGFNTEAFF. The full variable domain, its missing parts supplied by reference TRBV28 and TRBJ1-1, is DVKVTQSSRYLVKRTGEKVFLECVQDMDHENMFWYRQDPGLGLRLIYFSYDVKMKEKGDIPEGYSVSREKKERFSLILESASTNQTSMYLCASSLQGFNTEAFFGQGTRLTVV.

The gene calls are TRBV11-2 and TRBJ2-7; 9 bases are shared with TRBD1. Per germline, CDR1 SGHAT and CDR2 FQNNGV. Trimming took 1 base from V and 4 from J; bases not matched to a gene: 11. The CDR3 contains 17 residues. The CDR3 region is CASSLVWAGTGMYEQYF. The CDR3 nucleotides read TGTGCCAGCAGCTTAGTCTGGGCCGGGACAGGGATGTACGAGCAGTACTTC.

V usage is TRBV13 and J usage is TRBJ2-3; 11 bases fit TRBD2. Trimming cost V 5 bases and J 5 bases; bases outside gene matches: 6. The CDR3 runs to 15 residues. The germline V gene encodes CDR1 PRHDT and CDR2 FYEKMQ (reference sequence). Here the CDR3 reads CASSLSGGGEDTQYF. CDR3 bases: TGTGCCAGCAGCCTTAGCGGGGGGGGTGAAGATACGCAGTATTTT.

The chain combines TRBV7-6 with TRBJ1-1; a weak D match, TRBD1 (5 bases). V dropped 5 bases and J dropped 3 bases, with 19 bases sitting between them. This CDR3 is 16 amino acids long. CDR1 and CDR2 from the germline V gene are SGHVS and FNYEAQ. CDR3 protein: CASSQALKTDYTEAFF. The DNA for the CDR3 is TGTGCCAGCAGCCAGGCTTTGAAGACAGACTACACTGAAGCTTTCTTT.

This chain uses TRBV11-2 with TRBJ2-7; D not certain. The ends were cut back, 5 bases at V and 7 bases at J, with 15 bases in the middle. Germline assignment: CDR1 SGHAT and CDR2 FQNNGV. The CDR3 is 13 residues long. The CDR3 is CASSQTPDLEQYF. In nucleotides, the CDR3 is TGTGCCAGCAGCCAAACACCTGACTTAGAGCAGTACTTC.

This rearrangement joins TRBV28 to TRBJ1-5, with D tentatively TRBD1 (6 bases). Per germline, CDR1 MDHEN and CDR2 SYDVKM. The V and J ends lost 4 bases and 2 bases respectively, with 21 bases between them. The CDR3 totals 18 residues. The CDR3: CASSSPGHTNRGNQPQHF. DNA of the CDR3: TGTGCCAGCAGTTCACCGGGACACACTAATCGGGGCAATCAGCCCCAGCATTTT.

The chain links TRBV6-1 to TRBJ2-3, with D maybe TRBD2 (5 bases). CDR1 MNHNS and CDR2 SASEGT come from the germline V gene. CDR3 length: 14 residues. The V and J ends lost 7 bases and 6 bases respectively, with 17 bases between them. The CDR3 is CASTWGLTGDTQYF. CDR3 DNA sequence: TGTGCCAGCACCTGGGGATTGACGGGGGATACGCAGTATTTT.

The CDR3: CACVLSGYGYTF. For the CDR3, the DNA is TGTGCCTGCGTTCTATCTGGCTATGGCTACACCTTC. The chain employs TRBV30 and TRBJ1-2; D remains unclear. Looked up from germline, CDR1 is GTSNPN and CDR2 is SVGIG (reference sequence). This CDR3 comprises 12 residues. Trimming removed 6 bases at V and 4 bases at J, with 12 bases between.

The chain joins TRBV5-4 to TRBJ2-5; D might be TRBD2 (7 bases). The CDR3 spans 15 residues. Germline V gene sequence: CDR1 SGHNT, CDR2 YYREEE (reference sequence). The V and J ends lost 6 bases and 4 bases respectively, with 19 bases between them. CDR3 nucleotide sequence: TGTGCCAGCAATCTAGGGGGGGAGGGACGAGAGACCCAGTACTTC. It yields the protein CASNLGGEGRETQYF.

This chain uses TRBV9 with TRBJ1-2, with D possibly TRBD1 on 5 matching bases. The V gene lost 1 base and the J gene lost 4 bases, with 14 bases spanning the gap. The CDR3 runs to 15 residues. Per germline, CDR1 SGDLS and CDR2 YYNGEE. CDR3 sequence: CASSVIGVGSYGYTF. The CDR3 nucleotides are TGTGCCAGCAGCGTAATAGGGGTTGGTAGCTATGGCTACACCTTC. The entire variable domain, with the rest obtained from reference TRBV9 and TRBJ1-2, is as follows: DSGVTQTPKHLITATGQRVTLRCSPRSGDLSVYWYQQSLDQGLQFLIQYYNGEERAKGNILERFSAQQFPDLHSELNLSSLELGDSALYFCASSVIGVGSYGYTFGSGTRLTVV.

This clone has more than one count but fewer than ten. The J gene is TRBJ2-7, the V gene TRBV18; 7 bases line up with TRBD1. The CDR3 totals 14 residues. J was trimmed by 2 bases and V by 6 bases; bases with no gene match: 7. Germline-derived CDR1 and CDR2 are KGHSH and LQKENI. The CDR3 loop is CASSHDRAPYEQYF. For the CDR3, the DNA is TGTGCCAGCTCCCACGACAGGGCCCCCTACGAGCAGTACTTC.

The genes are TRBV6-5 and TRBJ2-7; 7 bases match TRBD1. Germline V gene data show CDR1 as MNHEY and CDR2 as SVGAGI. The ends lost 5 bases at V and 2 bases at J; junction bases unmatched: 9. The CDR3 is 15 amino acids. The CDR3 region is CASSAQGQLTYEQYF. The CDR3, as DNA: TGTGCCAGCAGTGCACAGGGACAGCTTACCTACGAGCAGTACTTC.